This T cell receptor (beta chain) emerged from a study of blood T cell repertoires in COVID-19. CDR1 SNHLY and CDR2 FYNNEI come from the germline V gene. The CDR3 contains 13 residues. Trimming cost V 4 bases and J 5 bases; bases outside gene matches: 5. The repertoire was sequenced with immunoSEQ multiplex PCR; TCRdb's copy has only in-frame clones and lacks some. This repertoire shows 150,000 to 200,000 clones, 70% to 90% found once; its top ten account for approximately 2%. The clonotype comes from a man younger than 30 who had recovered from COVID-19. The sequenced sample was peripheral blood. The chain links TRBV2 to TRBJ2-7; 7 positions agree with TRBD2. CDR3 region: CASSGTRGHEQYF. The CDR3 nucleotides are TGTGCCAGCAGTGGGACTAGGGGCCACGAGCAGTACTTC.